This is a list of T cell receptor beta chains from one sample in a study of T cells in Graves' hyperthyroidism and ophthalmopathy. MiXCR, run by TCRdb on the multiplex PCR reads, gives a single entry per CDR3 protein. The sample lists about 520,000 distinct CDR3 sequences; 24% were seen once. The sequencing input was blood. The receptors originated from a woman aged 25 to 39 with Graves' ophthalmopathy. Each CDR3 is given with its conserved first and last residue. A D gene is named only where the DNA matches it firmly. Expanded clones get a size class; other rows say once, few or many, or leave the size out.

D gene: -; clone size: -; V gene: TRBV12-3/TRBV12-4; J gene: TRBJ1-2; CDR3 DNA: TGTGCCAGCAGTGCCCTTGGGGGCTACTATGGCTACACCTTC; CDR3 protein: CASSALGGYYGYTF
D gene: -; clone size: many; V gene: TRBV30; J gene: TRBJ1-6; CDR3 DNA: TGTGCCTGGAGTGCGGGGTTCTATAATTCACCCCTCCACTTT; CDR3 protein: CAWSAGFYNSPLHF
D gene: TRBD1; clone size: -; V gene: TRBV6-1; J gene: TRBJ1-6; CDR3 DNA: TGTGCCAGCTCCGGGACAGGGGGATCCTATAATTCACCCCTCCACTTT; CDR3 protein: CASSGTGGSYNSPLHF
D gene: -; clone size: many; V gene: TRBV29-1; J gene: TRBJ1-1; CDR3 DNA: TGCAGCGTTACAGGGATGAACACTGAAGCTTTCTTT; CDR3 protein: CSVTGMNTEAFF
D gene: TRBD2; clone size: -; V gene: TRBV12-3/TRBV12-4; J gene: TRBJ2-2; CDR3 DNA: TGTGCCAGCAGTTCAACCCTGGGACTAGCGGGTTCGAACACCGGGGAGCTGTTTTTT; CDR3 protein: CASSSTLGLAGSNTGELFF
D gene: -; clone size: -; V gene: TRBV11-2; J gene: TRBJ2-7; CDR3 DNA: TGTGCCAGCAGCCCGAAAGTCAAGCCCGGGACGGGGGAGCAGTACTTC; CDR3 protein: CASSPKVKPGTGEQYF
D gene: TRBD1; clone size: many; V gene: TRBV6-1; J gene: TRBJ1-2; CDR3 DNA: TGTGCCAGCAGTGATCGGACAGGGCGGTATGGCTACACCTTC; CDR3 protein: CASSDRTGRYGYTF
D gene: -; clone size: many; V gene: TRBV13; J gene: TRBJ1-1; CDR3 DNA: TGTGCCAGCCGAATTCGGGGTAGAGAAAAAAACACTGAAGCTTTCTTT; CDR3 protein: CASRIRGREKNTEAFF
D gene: -; clone size: few; V gene: TRBV9; J gene: TRBJ1-1; CDR3 DNA: TGTGCCAGCAGCCCAAGTCGGATGGGCGGCACTGAAGCTTTCTTT; CDR3 protein: CASSPSRMGGTEAFF
D gene: TRBD1; clone size: many; V gene: TRBV4-3; J gene: TRBJ1-2; CDR3 DNA: TGCGCCAGCAGCCAAGATTGGACAGGGCGGTCCGGCTACACCTTC; CDR3 protein: CASSQDWTGRSGYTF
D gene: -; clone size: few; V gene: TRBV28; J gene: TRBJ2-5; CDR3 DNA: TGTGCCAGCAGTTTTGACAGCGAGTCGGAGACCCAGTACTTC; CDR3 protein: CASSFDSESETQYF
D gene: TRBD1; clone size: few; V gene: TRBV18; J gene: TRBJ1-3; CDR3 DNA: TGTGCCAGCTCACCGGGACAGGGAAGCAACACCATATATTTT; CDR3 protein: CASSPGQGSNTIYF
D gene: TRBD1; clone size: once; V gene: TRBV24-1; J gene: TRBJ1-2; CDR3 DNA: TGTGCCACCAGTGACCGTCCCGGGACAGGGGATGGCTACACCTTC; CDR3 protein: CATSDRPGTGDGYTF
D gene: -; clone size: few; V gene: TRBV6-5; J gene: TRBJ1-1; CDR3 DNA: TGTGCCAGCAGTTACCCGCAGGGACGTGAAGCTTTCTTT; CDR3 protein: CASSYPQGREAFF
D gene: TRBD1; clone size: many; V gene: TRBV27; J gene: TRBJ1-3; CDR3 DNA: TGTGCCAGCAAACCACTTGACAGGGGCTCAGGAAACACCATATATTTT; CDR3 protein: CASKPLDRGSGNTIYF
D gene: -; clone size: many; V gene: TRBV11-2; J gene: TRBJ1-1; CDR3 DNA: TGTGCCAGCAGCATCACCGGGACCCCGGTGGACACTGAAGCTTTCTTT; CDR3 protein: CASSITGTPVDTEAFF
D gene: -; clone size: many; V gene: TRBV4-3; J gene: TRBJ1-5; CDR3 DNA: TGCGCCAGCAGCCAAGATGAGGCTCAGCCCCAGCATTTT; CDR3 protein: CASSQDEAQPQHF
D gene: TRBD1; clone size: many; V gene: TRBV6-1; J gene: TRBJ2-7; CDR3 DNA: TGTGCCAGCAGTACAGGGGGCGGGTACGAGCAGTACTTC; CDR3 protein: CASSTGGGYEQYF
D gene: TRBD1; clone size: -; V gene: TRBV6-1; J gene: TRBJ2-7; CDR3 DNA: TGTGCCAGCAAACCCTTGCGGGACAGGGGTGATGAGCAGTACTTC; CDR3 protein: CASKPLRDRGDEQYF
D gene: -; clone size: few; V gene: TRBV11-2; J gene: TRBJ1-2; CDR3 DNA: TGTGCCAGCAGCGGAGACCTCAAAACCTTTAACTATGGCTACACCTTC; CDR3 protein: CASSGDLKTFNYGYTF
D gene: -; clone size: -; V gene: TRBV6-1; J gene: TRBJ2-5; CDR3 DNA: TGTGCCAGCAGTGTCCTCACTGGGGAGACCCAGTACTTC; CDR3 protein: CASSVLTGETQYF
D gene: -; clone size: many; V gene: TRBV25-1; J gene: TRBJ2-7; CDR3 DNA: TGTGCCAGCAGTTCTGGGGGGCTGGGCGAGCAGTACTTC; CDR3 protein: CASSSGGLGEQYF
D gene: -; clone size: many; V gene: TRBV28; J gene: TRBJ1-2; CDR3 DNA: TGTGCCAACCATCAGGGGTATCATGGCTACACCTTC; CDR3 protein: CANHQGYHGYTF
D gene: TRBD1; clone size: many; V gene: TRBV6-2/TRBV6-3; J gene: TRBJ2-7; CDR3 DNA: TGTGCCAGCAGTCACGGACAGGCCGACGAGCAGTACTTC; CDR3 protein: CASSHGQADEQYF
D gene: TRBD1; clone size: -; V gene: TRBV20-1; J gene: TRBJ1-2; CDR3 DNA: TGCAGTGCTGATGGACAGGGCAATGGCTACACCTTC; CDR3 protein: CSADGQGNGYTF
D gene: TRBD2; clone size: many; V gene: TRBV20-1; J gene: TRBJ2-7; CDR3 DNA: TGCAGTGCTAGAGATGATAGGGCGGGGGACCTCACCTACGAGCAGTACTTC; CDR3 protein: CSARDDRAGDLTYEQYF
D gene: TRBD1; clone size: many; V gene: TRBV18; J gene: TRBJ2-5; CDR3 DNA: TGTGCCAGCTCACTTCGGAGGGACAGGGGGTTTCAAGAGACCCAGTACTTC; CDR3 protein: CASSLRRDRGFQETQYF
D gene: TRBD2; clone size: -; V gene: TRBV19; J gene: TRBJ2-1; CDR3 DNA: TGTGCCAGTAGAAACCCGTTAGGAGCGGGGGGGAGCAATGAGCAGTTCTTC; CDR3 protein: CASRNPLGAGGSNEQFF
D gene: -; clone size: -; V gene: TRBV28; J gene: TRBJ2-7; CDR3 DNA: TGTGCCAGCAGTTCGGGGACCTCCTACGAGCAGTACTTC; CDR3 protein: CASSSGTSYEQYF
D gene: TRBD1; clone size: many; V gene: TRBV11-1; J gene: TRBJ1-1; CDR3 DNA: TGTGCCAGCAGCTTAGGACAGGGGGCGCAGGGCACTGAAGCTTTCTTT; CDR3 protein: CASSLGQGAQGTEAFF
D gene: TRBD1; clone size: many; V gene: TRBV30; J gene: TRBJ1-2; CDR3 DNA: TGTGCCTGGAGTGCGTACAGGGGATCGGAGGGCTACACCTTC; CDR3 protein: CAWSAYRGSEGYTF
D gene: -; clone size: -; V gene: TRBV28; J gene: TRBJ1-5; CDR3 DNA: TGTGCCAGCAGTTTAGCCCGGACAGTCAATCAGCCCCAGCATTTT; CDR3 protein: CASSLARTVNQPQHF
D gene: TRBD1; clone size: few; V gene: TRBV4-3; J gene: TRBJ1-2; CDR3 DNA: TGCGCCAGCAGCCAAGAAGCTACAGGGGGGTATGGCTACACCTTC; CDR3 protein: CASSQEATGGYGYTF
D gene: -; clone size: few; V gene: TRBV13; J gene: TRBJ2-5; CDR3 DNA: TGTGCCAGCAGCTCGACACGGACAGCTCAAGAGACCCAGTACTTC; CDR3 protein: CASSSTRTAQETQYF
D gene: -; clone size: -; V gene: TRBV6-1; J gene: TRBJ1-2; CDR3 DNA: TGTGCCAGCACCAAACTTACAGGTGGCTACACCTTC; CDR3 protein: CASTKLTGGYTF
D gene: -; clone size: many; V gene: TRBV6-2/TRBV6-3; J gene: TRBJ1-1; CDR3 DNA: TGTGCCAGCAGGGGGGGAGGCTTTAGTGACACTGAAGCTTTCTTT; CDR3 protein: CASRGGGFSDTEAFF